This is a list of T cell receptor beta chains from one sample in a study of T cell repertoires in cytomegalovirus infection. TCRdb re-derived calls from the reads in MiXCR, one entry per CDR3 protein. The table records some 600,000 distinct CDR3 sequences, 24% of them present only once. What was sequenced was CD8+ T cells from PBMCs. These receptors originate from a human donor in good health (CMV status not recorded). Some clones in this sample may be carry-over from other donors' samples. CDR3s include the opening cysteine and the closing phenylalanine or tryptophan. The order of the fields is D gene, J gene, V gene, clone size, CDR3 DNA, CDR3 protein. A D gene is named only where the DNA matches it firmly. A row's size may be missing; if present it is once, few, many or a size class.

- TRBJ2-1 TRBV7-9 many TGTGCCAGCAGCTCCCCCCGGGACGCCTCCTACAATGAGCAGTTCTTC CASSSPRDASYNEQFF
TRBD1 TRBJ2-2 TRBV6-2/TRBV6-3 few TGTGCCAGCAGTTTAGGGACAGGGCCTCTCGGGGAGCTGTTTTTT CASSLGTGPLGELFF
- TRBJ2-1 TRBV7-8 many TGTGCCAGCAGCACACTCCGGGGGTGGAGCAATGAGCAGTTCTTC CASSTLRGWSNEQFF
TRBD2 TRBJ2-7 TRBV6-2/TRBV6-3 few TGTGCCAGCAGGTCTAGCGGGGGGGCCGGCGAGCAGTACTTC CASRSSGGAGEQYF
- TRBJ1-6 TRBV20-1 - TGCAGTGCTGGGGGACAAGGCTATAATTCACCCCTCCACTTT CSAGGQGYNSPLHF
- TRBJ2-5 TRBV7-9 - TGTGCCAGCAGCTCGGGACTTCAGGCCCAAGAGACCCAGTACTTC CASSSGLQAQETQYF
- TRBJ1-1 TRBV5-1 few TGCGCCAGCAGCGTAACGGACAGAATCCCTGAAGCTTTCTTT CASSVTDRIPEAFF
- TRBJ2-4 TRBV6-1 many TGTGCCAGCAGTGAAAGTAGGATTCAGTACTTC CASSESRIQYF
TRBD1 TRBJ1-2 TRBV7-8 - TGTGCCAGCAGAAGCCGGGACAGCTACAACTATGGCTACACCTTC CASRSRDSYNYGYTF
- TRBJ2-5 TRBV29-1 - TGCAGCGTAGTCAAACCCGGGATTGAAGGGGAGACCCAGTACTTC CSVVKPGIEGETQYF
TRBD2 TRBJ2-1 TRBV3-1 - TGTGCCAGCAGCCCAGTCGGACTAGCAACTGATGAGCAGTTCTTC CASSPVGLATDEQFF
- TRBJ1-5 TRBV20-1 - TGCAGTGCTAGAGGGGACACGGGGAACAATCAGCCCCAGCATTTT CSARGDTGNNQPQHF
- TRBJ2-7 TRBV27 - TGTGCCAGCAGTTTATCGACCACCGCCTACGAGCAGTACTTC CASSLSTTAYEQYF
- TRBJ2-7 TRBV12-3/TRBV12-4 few TGTGCCAGCAGTTCCGCCTCATTAAACGAGCAGTACTTC CASSSASLNEQYF
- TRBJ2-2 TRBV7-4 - TGTGCCAGCAGCTTACGCAGGAGTGGCACCGGGGAGCTGTTTTTT CASSLRRSGTGELFF
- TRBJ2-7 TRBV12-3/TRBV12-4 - TGTGCCAGCAGTCTTCCGGGCCAGGATGGAGAGCAGTACTTC CASSLPGQDGEQYF
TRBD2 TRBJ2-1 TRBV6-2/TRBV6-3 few TGTGCCAGCACTCGACTAGCGGATAACAATGAGCAGTTCTTC CASTRLADNNEQFF
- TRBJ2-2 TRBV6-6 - TGTGCCAGCAGTGGACTCGCCCCCGGGGAGCTGTTTTTT CASSGLAPGELFF
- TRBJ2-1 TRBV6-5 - TGTGCCAGCAGCCGGGGACTTACCAATGAGCAGTTCTTC CASSRGLTNEQFF
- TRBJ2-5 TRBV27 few TGTGCCAGCAGTTTGGACAGTGGAGGGGAGACCCAGTACTTC CASSLDSGGETQYF
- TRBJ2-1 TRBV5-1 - TGCGCCAGCAGCTTGACGATTAATGGGCAGCTGGAGCAGTTCTTC CASSLTINGQLEQFF
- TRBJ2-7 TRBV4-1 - TGCGCCAGCAGCCAAGGACATACCTACGAGCAGTACTTC CASSQGHTYEQYF
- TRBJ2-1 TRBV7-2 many TGTGCCAGCAGCTTAGTTTTAGGGGGGGGGCAGGGCAATGAGCAGTTCTTC CASSLVLGGGQGNEQFF
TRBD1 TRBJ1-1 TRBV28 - TGTGCCAGCAGGACCGACAGGGACGCTTTCTTT CASRTDRDAFF
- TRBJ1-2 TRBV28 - TGTGCCAGCAGTTTGGGGACATATAGCTACACCTTC CASSLGTYSYTF
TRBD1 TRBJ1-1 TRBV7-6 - TGTGCCAACAGCTTAAACAGGGGGACTGAAGCTTTCTTT CANSLNRGTEAFF